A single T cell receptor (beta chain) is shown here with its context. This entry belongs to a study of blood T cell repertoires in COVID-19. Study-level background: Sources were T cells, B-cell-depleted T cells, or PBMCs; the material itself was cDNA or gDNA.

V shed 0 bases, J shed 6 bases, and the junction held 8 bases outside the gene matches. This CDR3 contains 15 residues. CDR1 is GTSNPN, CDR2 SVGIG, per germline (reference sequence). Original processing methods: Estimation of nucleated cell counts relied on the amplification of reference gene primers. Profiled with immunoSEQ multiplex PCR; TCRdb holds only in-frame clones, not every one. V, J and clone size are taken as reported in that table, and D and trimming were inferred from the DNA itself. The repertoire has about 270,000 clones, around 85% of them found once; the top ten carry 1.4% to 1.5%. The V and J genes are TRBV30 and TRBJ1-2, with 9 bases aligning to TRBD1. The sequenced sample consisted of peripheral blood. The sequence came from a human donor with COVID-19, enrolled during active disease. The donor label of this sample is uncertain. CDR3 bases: TGTGCCTGGAGTGTAAATTCGGGACAGGGAGATGGCTACACCTTC. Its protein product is CAWSVNSGQGDGYTF.